These 21 T cell receptor beta chains originate from one sample sequenced in a study of blood T cell repertoires in COVID-19. Produced via immunoSEQ multiplex PCR; TCRdb's table is partial and in-frame only. Of 650,000 to 800,000 clones in the sample, 85% to 90% were seen once. Material: peripheral blood. These TCRs come from a woman aged 18-29 years with acute or convalescent COVID-19.

The gene calls are TRBV27 and TRBJ1-6; the D is unclear. Trimming left V 6 bases short and J 0 bases short, with 15 bases between. The CDR3 extends over 17 amino acids. The germline V gene encodes CDR1 MNHEY and CDR2 SMNVEV (reference sequence). The CDR3 loop is CASRPAAWSSYNSPLHF. DNA of the CDR3: TGTGCCAGCAGACCAGCAGCCTGGAGCTCCTATAATTCACCCCTCCACTTT.

The J gene is TRBJ1-4, the V gene TRBV7-9; no firm D call. Germline CDR1 reads SEHNR; CDR2 reads FQNEAQ (reference sequence). V lost 5 bases and J lost 6, with 13 bases in between. This CDR3 spans 14 amino acids. The CDR3 DNA follows: TGTGCCAGCAGCCCCGGGTTCGTGGATGAAAAACTGTTTTTT. Its translation is CASSPGFVDEKLFF.

The V gene is TRBV14, the J gene TRBJ1-2; 9 nucleotides line up with TRBD1. The CDR3 has 13 amino acids. V lost 6 bases, J lost 6 bases, and 5 bases stayed unmatched. CDR1 is SGHDN, CDR2 FVKESK, per germline. Here the CDR3 DNA reads TGTGCCAGCAGGCCACAGGGGGCAAATGGCTACACCTTC. Translation: CASRPQGANGYTF.

The V and J genes are TRBV24-1 and TRBJ1-5; 9 nucleotides line up with TRBD1. V trimming: 9 bases; J trimming: 2 bases; junction bases outside the gene matches: 16. This CDR3 region has 18 residues. CDR1 is KGHDR and CDR2 is SFDVKD in the germline V gene. The CDR3 protein is CATLSGNPTGGGNQPQHF. Written as DNA, the CDR3 is TGTGCCACCTTAAGTGGAAACCCGACAGGGGGGGGCAATCAGCCCCAGCATTTT.

This clone was seen a single time. This chain links TRBV15 with TRBJ2-3; 12 bases map to TRBD2. CDR1 and CDR2 (germline): LNHNV, YYDKDF (reference sequence). V shed 0 bases, J shed 1 base, and the junction held 11 bases outside the gene matches. The CDR3 runs to 20 residues. This CDR3 is CATSRDLASGGAGGTDTQYF. In nucleotides, the CDR3 is TGTGCCACCAGCAGAGATCTGGCTAGCGGGGGGGCCGGGGGCACAGATACGCAGTATTTT.

This clone was detected a few times. The chain carries TRBV24-1 and TRBJ1-1; D is undetermined. This CDR3 has 13 residues. Trimming took off 7 bases at V and 0 bases at J, with 8 bases between the two ends. CDR1 is KGHDR, CDR2 SFDVKD, per germline. The CDR3 DNA is TGTGCCACCAGGGGCACCCTGAACACTGAAGCTTTCTTT. This sequence encodes CATRGTLNTEAFF.

The chain carries TRBV10-2 and TRBJ2-7, with no clear D. CDR3 length: 12 amino acids. Looked up from germline, CDR1 is WSHSY and CDR2 is SAAADI. The germline V and J ends were trimmed by 3 bases and 3 bases, with 6 bases remaining between them. CDR3 nucleotides: TGCGCCAGCAGTGACGGGTTCTACGAGCAGTACTTC. This gives the protein CASSDGFYEQYF.

The chain carries TRBV27 and TRBJ1-6; 8 positions match TRBD1. Germline V gene sequence: CDR1 MNHEY, CDR2 SMNVEV (reference sequence). CDR3 length equals 17 residues. J lost 10 bases, V lost 0 bases, and 11 bases had no gene match. CDR3 sequence: CASSLSPRQGRGSPLHF. For the CDR3, the DNA is TGTGCCAGCAGTTTATCACCCCGACAGGGGAGGGGATCACCCCTCCACTTT.

This clone appeared once. CDR3 protein: CSAPIYGYTF. The CDR3 region has the DNA TGCAGTGCCCCAATCTATGGCTACACCTTC. The chain links TRBV20-1 to TRBJ1-2; unclear D gene. CDR1 and CDR2 from the germline V gene are DFQATT and SNEGSKA (reference sequence). Trimming took 6 bases from V and 4 from J, leaving 6 bases between them. CDR3 length: 10 residues.

This chain uses TRBV9 with TRBJ1-1, with D unresolved. Trimming stripped 4 bases from V and 1 base from J, with 11 bases between. The germline CDR1 and CDR2 sequences are SGDLS and YYNGEE. The CDR3 length is 14 residues. CDR3 coding DNA: TGTGCCAGCAGCACCGACTCCTGGAACACTGAAGCTTTCTTT. It yields the protein CASSTDSWNTEAFF.

The chain has TRBV6-1 and TRBJ1-2; TRBD1 is a possible D gene (6 bases). The CDR3 is made up of 16 amino acids. The germline gives CDR1 MNHNS, CDR2 SASEGT. V lost 0 bases and J 3 bases, leaving 14 bases between the germline ends. The CDR3 spells CASSEARGAAYYGYTF. The CDR3 bases are TGTGCCAGCAGTGAAGCTCGGGGGGCTGCATACTATGGCTACACCTTC.

V usage is TRBV7-2 and J usage is TRBJ2-3, with no clear D. This CDR3 contains 14 residues. CDR1 and CDR2 (germline): SGHTA, FQGNSA. With 0 bases removed from V and 4 bases from J, the gap between germline ends came to 8 bases. The CDR3 coding sequence is TGTGCCAGCAGCTTAGCGAGGCTACCAGATACGCAGTATTTT. This codes for CASSLARLPDTQYF.

The chain joins TRBV12-2 to TRBJ2-2; TRBD2, the table's D call, was not compared with the DNA. TRBV12-2 is classified as a pseudogene. This CDR3 is 18 amino acids long. The DNA of the CDR3 is TGTGCAAGTCGCGCTTTCCTGGTAGCGGGGGGGCCCCCCGGGGAGCTGTTTTTT. Residues: CASRAFLVAGGPPGELFF.

The V call is TRBV4-1, the J call TRBJ1-1; 8 bases fit TRBD1. After removal of 0 bases from V and 8 bases from J, the junction contained 11 bases not matched to a gene. The CDR3 covers 16 residues. CDR1 and CDR2 (germline): MGHRA, YSYEKL. The CDR3 DNA follows: TGCGCCAGCAGCCAAGACAGGGGGCCGGGTCTTGTAGAAGCTTTCTTT. This encodes CASSQDRGPGLVEAFF.

The chain couples TRBV9 to TRBJ1-6, with D hard to call. In germline, CDR1 is SGDLS, CDR2 YYNGEE. V dropped 4 bases and J dropped 6 bases, with 11 bases sitting between them. CDR3 length equals 14 residues. The CDR3 DNA reads TGTGCCAGCAGCCCTCCCCAGTTTAATTCACCCCTCCACTTT. Its protein is CASSPPQFNSPLHF. Looking up the rest from reference TRBV9 and TRBJ1-6 gives the full variable domain: DSGVTQTPKHLITATGQRVTLRCSPRSGDLSVYWYQQSLDQGLQFLIQYYNGEERAKGNILERFSAQQFPDLHSELNLSSLELGDSALYFCASSPPQFNSPLHFGNGTRLTVT.

The J gene is TRBJ1-1, the V gene TRBV9; 8 positions agree with TRBD1. Germline V gene sequence: CDR1 SGDLS, CDR2 YYNGEE. CDR3 size: 13 residues. V trimming: 4 bases; J trimming: 4 bases; junction bases outside the gene matches: 3. The CDR3 DNA reads as TGTGCCAGCAGCCAGGGGGCCTCCACTGAAGCTTTCTTT. Protein sequence: CASSQGASTEAFF.

The chain is built from TRBV24-1 and TRBJ2-7; TRBD1 aligns across 10 bases. CDR3 size: 15 residues. After removal of 3 bases from V and 6 bases from J, the junction contained 7 bases not matched to a gene. CDR1 is KGHDR, CDR2 SFDVKD, per germline. Written as DNA, the CDR3 is TGTGCCACCAGTGATCGCGGGACAGGGGCTAGCGAGCAGTACTTC. This gives the protein CATSDRGTGASEQYF.

The V call is TRBV10-3, the J call TRBJ1-5; 7 bases are shared with TRBD1. V dropped 6 bases and J dropped 3; count of bases not matched to a gene: 2. This CDR3 region has 13 residues. Germline loops: CDR1 ENHRY, CDR2 SYGVKD. The CDR3 DNA is TGTGCCATCAGGGGGACAGCCAATCAGCCCCAGCATTTT. Amino acid sequence: CAIRGTANQPQHF.

The J gene is TRBJ2-7, the V gene TRBV9; tentative D call: TRBD1 (5 bases). The V gene lost 0 bases and the J gene lost 0 bases, with 13 bases spanning the gap. Looked up from germline, CDR1 is SGDLS and CDR2 is YYNGEE. There are 16 residues in the CDR3. DNA for the CDR3: TGTGCCAGCAGCGTAGGAGAGACAGCAGTCTCCTACGAGCAGTACTTC. Encoded protein: CASSVGETAVSYEQYF.

This chain connects TRBV7-6 to TRBJ2-3; 7 nucleotides line up with TRBD2. The CDR3 totals 16 residues. The V gene end was trimmed by 1 base and the J gene end by 2 bases; junction bases not matched to a gene: 6. From germline, CDR1 is SGHVS and CDR2 FNYEAQ. CDR3 DNA sequence: TGTGCCAGCAGCTTAGGGGGAGGGACCTTCACAGATACGCAGTATTTT. Protein product: CASSLGGGTFTDTQYF. Full variable domain (remainder filled in from reference TRBV7-6 and TRBJ2-3): GAGVSQSPRYKVTKRGQDVALRCDPISGHVSLYWYRQALGQGPEFLTYFNYEAQQDKSGLPNDRFSAERPEGSISTLTIQRTEQRDSAMYRCASSLGGGTFTDTQYFGPGTRLTVL.

Of note for this clone: At the DNA level, this CDR3 is encoded by other sequences in the same sample as well. The J gene is TRBJ1-2, the V gene TRBV12-3 or TRBV12-4; 7 nucleotides match TRBD1. V shed 3 bases and J 4 bases; nucleotides not matched to a gene: 2. The CDR3 is 13 residues long. The CDR3 here is CASSLDRSYGYTF. The CDR3 coding sequence is TGTGCCAGCAGTTTGGACAGGTCCTATGGCTACACCTTC.